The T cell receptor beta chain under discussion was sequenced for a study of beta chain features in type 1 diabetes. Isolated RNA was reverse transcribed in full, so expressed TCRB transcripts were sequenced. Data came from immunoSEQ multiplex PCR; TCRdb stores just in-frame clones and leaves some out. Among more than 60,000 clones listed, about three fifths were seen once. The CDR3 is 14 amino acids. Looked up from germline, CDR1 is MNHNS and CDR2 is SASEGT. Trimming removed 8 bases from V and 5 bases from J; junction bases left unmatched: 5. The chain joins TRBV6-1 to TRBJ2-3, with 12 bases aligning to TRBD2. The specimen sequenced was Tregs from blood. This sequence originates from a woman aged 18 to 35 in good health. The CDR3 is CASALAGGRDTQYF. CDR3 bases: TGTGCCAGCGCACTAGCGGGAGGTCGAGATACGCAGTATTTT.